The present T cell receptor beta chain was sequenced within a study of monozygotic twins with inflammatory bowel disease. One entry per CDR3 protein, without DNA, is what TCRdb gives after re-calling the 5' RACE reads. Its listing shows roughly 200,000 distinct CDR3 sequences. Per the germline V gene, CDR1 is SGHVS and CDR2 is FNYEAQ. The CDR3 has 14 amino acids. This TCR derives from a human donor with ulcerative colitis or Crohn's disease, or a healthy co-twin of an affected twin (not recorded which). Specimen: blood. The V call is TRBV7-6, the J call TRBJ2-6; TCRdb indicates TRBD1, and absent DNA this call remains unverified. CDR3 region: CASSSGTMRNVLTF. The variable domain in full, with the rest retrieved from reference TRBV7-6 and TRBJ2-6, is GAGVSQSPRYKVTKRGQDVALRCDPISGHVSLYWYRQALGQGPEFLTYFNYEAQQDKSGLPNDRFSAERPEGSISTLTIQRTEQRDSAMYRCASSSGTMRNVLTFGAGSRLTVL.